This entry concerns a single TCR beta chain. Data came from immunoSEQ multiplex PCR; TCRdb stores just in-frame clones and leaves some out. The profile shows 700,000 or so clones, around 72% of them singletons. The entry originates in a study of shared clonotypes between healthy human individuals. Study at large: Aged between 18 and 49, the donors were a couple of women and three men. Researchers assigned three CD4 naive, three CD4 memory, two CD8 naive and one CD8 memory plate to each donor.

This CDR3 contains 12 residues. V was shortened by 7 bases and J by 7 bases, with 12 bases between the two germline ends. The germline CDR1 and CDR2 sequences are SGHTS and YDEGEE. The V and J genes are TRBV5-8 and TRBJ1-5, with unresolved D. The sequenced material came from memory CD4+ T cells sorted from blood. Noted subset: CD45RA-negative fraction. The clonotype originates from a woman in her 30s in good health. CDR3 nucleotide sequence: TGTGCCAGCGTGGGCGGGAAACAGCCCCAGCATTTT. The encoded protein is CASVGGKQPQHF.